Shown below are 25 T cell receptor beta chains from a single sample sequenced in a study of T cell responses to AZD1222 COVID-19 vaccine. Sequenced by immunoSEQ multiplex PCR; TCRdb stores in-frame clones only, minus some. The sample lists 160,000 or so clones; over 80% were seen once. The sample was peripheral blood, taken on day 0 of AZD1222 vaccination. The receptors were gathered from an adult in good health.

V is TRBV5-1 and J is TRBJ1-2, with D perhaps matching TRBD1 (6 bases). V was trimmed by 2 bases and J by 8 bases, leaving 16 bases between them. Germline V gene lookup returns CDR1 SGHRS and CDR2 YFSETQ. The CDR3 consists of 14 residues. In DNA form, the CDR3 reads TGCGCCAGCAGCTTCGGGGGCGACATAGGAGGCTACACCTTC. This gives the protein CASSFGGDIGGYTF.

The J gene is TRBJ1-2, the V gene TRBV5-1; D is possibly TRBD1 (5 bases). Germline V lookup: CDR1 SGHRS, CDR2 YFSETQ. The CDR3 is 14 residues long. V lost 0 bases and J lost 3, with 9 bases in between. CDR3 nucleotide sequence: TGCGCCAGCAGCTTGGCATGGGGGGACTATGGCTACACCTTC. Amino acids: CASSLAWGDYGYTF.

The chain couples TRBV3-1 (or the pseudogene TRBV3-2) to TRBJ1-2; TRBD1 agrees at 8 bases. With V trimmed by 3 bases and J by 6 bases, 3 bases remained unmatched. CDR1 LGHDT and CDR2 YNNKEL come from the germline V gene (reference sequence). The CDR3 covers 13 residues. The CDR3 loop is CASSQTGEDGYTF. CDR3 sequence (DNA): TGTGCCAGCAGCCAGACAGGGGAGGATGGCTACACCTTC.

This chain links TRBV7-2 with TRBJ2-3, with 9 bases fitting TRBD1. The CDR3 sequence is 15 residues long. Looked up from germline, CDR1 is SGHTA and CDR2 is FQGNSA. Losses at the gene ends were 5 bases for V and 0 bases for J; bases not matched to a gene: 3. The CDR3 DNA reads TGTGCCAGCAGCCAACAGGGGGCGAGCACAGATACGCAGTATTTT. It codes for CASSQQGASTDTQYF.

V is TRBV9 and J is TRBJ1-5; TRBD1 might be the D (6 bases). This CDR3 contains 15 residues. Trimming removed 4 bases at V and 2 bases at J, with 13 bases between. Germline values: CDR1 SGDLS, CDR2 YYNGEE. For the CDR3, the DNA is TGTGCCAGCAGCCCACAGGGAAGTGGCAATCAGCCCCAGCATTTT. This translates into CASSPQGSGNQPQHF.

The chain carries TRBV19 and TRBJ2-1; 13 nucleotides match TRBD2. The CDR3 is made up of 14 amino acids. The V gene end was trimmed by 7 bases and the J gene end by 7 bases; junction bases not matched to a gene: 4. The germline CDR1 and CDR2 sequences are LNHDA and SQIVND (reference sequence). The CDR3 loop is CASKGLAGANEQFF. The CDR3 coding sequence is TGTGCCAGTAAAGGACTAGCGGGAGCAAATGAGCAGTTCTTC. Combining the CDR3 with reference TRBV19 and TRBJ2-1 gives the whole variable domain DGGITQSPKYLFRKEGQNVTLSCEQNLNHDAMYWYRQDPGQGLRLIYYSQIVNDFQKGDIAEGYSVSREKKESFPLTVTSAQKNPTAFYLCASKGLAGANEQFFGPGTRLTVL.

V and J are TRBV5-6 and TRBJ2-7; possibly TRBD1 or TRBD2 for D (5 bases each). Trimming shortened V by 4 bases and J by 0 bases, and 11 bases separated the two germline ends. The CDR3 spans 14 residues. Germline-derived CDR1 and CDR2 are SGHDT and YYEEEE. CDR3 nucleotide sequence: TGTGCCAGCAGCATACCGGGGACCTCCTACGAGCAGTACTTC. Its translation is CASSIPGTSYEQYF.

This chain links TRBV28 with TRBJ2-3; possible D gene TRBD2, 5 bases. The CDR3 contains 14 residues. V was shortened by 0 bases and J by 3 bases, with 7 bases between the two germline ends. CDR1 is MDHEN and CDR2 is SYDVKM in the germline V gene. In DNA, the CDR3 is TGTGCCAGCAGTTTATGGACTAATACAGATACGCAGTATTTT. Residues: CASSLWTNTDTQYF.

The genes are TRBV9 and TRBJ1-3, with a possible D match to TRBD1 (6 bases). The V and J ends lost 0 bases and 3 bases respectively, with 19 bases between them. The CDR3 totals 18 residues. Germline V gives CDR1 SGDLS, CDR2 YYNGEE. Written as DNA, the CDR3 is TGTGCCAGCAGCGTAGTTCGAAACAGGGAGCGTGGTGGAAACACCATATATTTT. It yields the protein CASSVVRNRERGGNTIYF.

The rearrangement joins TRBV28 to TRBJ1-3; D not resolved. Trimming took off 1 base at V and 4 bases at J, with 17 bases between the two ends. CDR1 is MDHEN, CDR2 SYDVKM, per germline. This CDR3 region has 17 residues. In DNA, the CDR3 is TGTGCCAGCAGTTTATCCTATTCCGGGTGGTTCGGAAACACCATATATTTT. Protein product: CASSLSYSGWFGNTIYF.

The rearrangement joins TRBV19 to TRBJ2-1; no clear D. The germline V gene has CDR1 LNHDA and CDR2 SQIVND (reference sequence). V was pared by 5 bases and J by 4 bases, with 9 bases between. The CDR3 is 13 amino acids. The CDR3 sequence is CASSSQTYNEQFF. The CDR3 bases are TGTGCCAGTAGTTCACAGACTTACAATGAGCAGTTCTTC.

This clone was seen a single time. The V and J genes are TRBV5-1 and TRBJ1-2; possibly TRBD1 for D (5 bases). Trimming shortened V by 0 bases and J by 5 bases, and 14 bases separated the two germline ends. Germline V gene lookup returns CDR1 SGHRS and CDR2 YFSETQ. This CDR3 spans 15 amino acids. The CDR3 DNA sequence: TGCGCCAGCAGCTTGGGGGACCCCGACCCTTATGGCTACACCTTC. It encodes CASSLGDPDPYGYTF.

This rearrangement joins TRBV24-1 to TRBJ1-2; D not certain. This CDR3 region has 13 residues. CDR1 and CDR2 (germline): KGHDR, SFDVKD. V dropped 7 bases and J dropped 8 bases, with 16 bases sitting between them. CDR3 bases: TGTGCCACCAGCCCTGGCGTTGGAGGGGGCTACACCTTC. The encoded protein is CATSPGVGGGYTF.

The count of this clone is one. The rearrangement uses TRBV19 and TRBJ1-1, with no clear D. Per the germline V gene, CDR1 is LNHDA and CDR2 is SQIVND (reference sequence). Trimming cost V 9 bases and J 5 bases, with 19 bases left between them. This CDR3 contains 14 residues. CDR3 sequence: CASSDRRESTEAFF. DNA for the CDR3: TGTGCCAGCTCGGACCGACGGGAATCGACTGAAGCTTTCTTT. Drawing the rest from reference TRBV19 and TRBJ1-1, the complete variable domain is DGGITQSPKYLFRKEGQNVTLSCEQNLNHDAMYWYRQDPGQGLRLIYYSQIVNDFQKGDIAEGYSVSREKKESFPLTVTSAQKNPTAFYLCASSDRRESTEAFFGQGTRLTVV.

The chain links TRBV7-2 to TRBJ2-7; TRBD1 agrees at 10 bases. Looked up from germline, CDR1 is SGHTA and CDR2 is FQGNSA. CDR3 size: 14 residues. Trimming cost V 2 bases and J 3 bases; bases outside gene matches: 1. The DNA for the CDR3 is TGTGCCAGCAGCTTAAGGACAGGGGGCTACGAGCAGTACTTC. This gives the protein CASSLRTGGYEQYF.

J is TRBJ2-1 and V is TRBV19; 7 bases line up with TRBD2. The CDR3 loop spans 14 amino acids. CDR1 and CDR2 (germline): LNHDA, SQIVND (reference sequence). V lost 3 bases and J lost 6; bases outside the gene matches: 5. The CDR3 region has the DNA TGTGCCAGTAGTATTCTCGGCGGGGGCAATGAGCAGTTCTTC. It translates to CASSILGGGNEQFF.

The chain has TRBV28 and TRBJ1-1, with no clear D. The CDR3 covers 12 residues. Germline CDR1 and CDR2: MDHEN and SYDVKM. Trimming pared 4 bases from V and 5 bases from J, leaving 8 bases between. CDR3 sequence: CASSWPGTEAFF. CDR3 coding DNA: TGTGCCAGCAGTTGGCCGGGAACTGAAGCTTTCTTT.

The chain has TRBV7-2 and TRBJ1-2, with 9 bases identical to TRBD1. J lost 8 bases, V lost 0 bases, and 7 bases had no gene match. The CDR3 runs to 15 residues. Germline assignment: CDR1 SGHTA and CDR2 FQGNSA. CDR3: CASSLAIGQGTGYTF. The CDR3 DNA reads as TGTGCCAGCAGCTTAGCGATCGGACAGGGGACGGGCTACACCTTC.

J is TRBJ2-5 and V is TRBV5-1; 8 bases map to TRBD1. The CDR3 covers 16 residues. Germline V CDR1 and CDR2: SGHRS, YFSETQ. Germline trimming cut 0 bases from V and 4 bases from J; bases unmatched to any gene: 8. CDR3 region: CASSLGGTGPRETQYF. CDR3 DNA: TGCGCCAGCAGCTTGGGCGGGACAGGACCCCGAGAGACCCAGTACTTC.

The chain carries TRBV27 and TRBJ2-1; 8 bases agree with TRBD1. CDR3 length: 17 amino acids. With V trimmed by 3 bases and J by 5 bases, 12 bases remained unmatched. Germline assignment: CDR1 MNHEY and CDR2 SMNVEV (reference sequence). This chain's CDR3 is CASSFLPGQATNNEQFF. In DNA, the CDR3 is TGTGCCAGCAGTTTTTTACCGGGACAGGCAACGAACAATGAGCAGTTCTTC.

The rearrangement uses TRBV6-5 and TRBJ2-2, with D hard to call. The CDR3 totals 14 residues. The germline V gene encodes CDR1 MNHEY and CDR2 SVGAGI. V lost 7 bases and J lost 4, with 13 bases in between. This CDR3 reads CASTYGIGTGELFF. The CDR3 coding sequence is TGTGCCAGCACCTATGGCATTGGCACCGGGGAGCTGTTTTTT.

The V gene is TRBV27, the J gene TRBJ1-1, with D perhaps matching TRBD1 (5 bases). The germline V gene has CDR1 MNHEY and CDR2 SMNVEV (reference sequence). Deletions cut 6 bases from V and 5 bases from J, with 13 bases between. This CDR3 has 13 amino acids. The CDR3 here is CASRQLGGTEAFF. DNA of the CDR3: TGTGCCAGCAGACAGTTGGGGGGGACTGAAGCTTTCTTT.

This rearrangement joins TRBV27 to TRBJ2-2; 10 bases map to TRBD1. The CDR3 length is 15 residues. Per germline, CDR1 MNHEY and CDR2 SMNVEV (reference sequence). V lost 5 bases and J lost 4; bases outside the gene matches: 4. In DNA, the CDR3 is TGTGCCAGCAGTCCAAGGGACAGGGGCACCGGGGAGCTGTTTTTT. Protein sequence: CASSPRDRGTGELFF.

The chain uses TRBV5-1 and TRBJ2-4; the D gene is possibly TRBD2 (6 bases). V lost 0 bases, J lost 0 bases, and 10 bases lay in between. Germline V gene lookup returns CDR1 SGHRS and CDR2 YFSETQ. The CDR3 has 16 residues. The DNA of the CDR3 is TGCGCCAGCAGCTTGGAAGCCGGGGGAGCCAAAAACATTCAGTACTTC. Protein product: CASSLEAGGAKNIQYF. The variable domain in full, with the rest retrieved from reference TRBV5-1 and TRBJ2-4, is KAGVTQTPRYLIKTRGQQVTLSCSPISGHRSVSWYQQTPGQGLQFLFEYFSETQRNKGNFPGRFSGRQFSNSRSEMNVSTLELGDSALYLCASSLEAGGAKNIQYFGAGTRLSVL.

The gene calls are TRBV7-2 and TRBJ2-7; D unresolved. Trimming left V 3 bases short and J 1 base short, with 10 bases between. Germline V CDR1 and CDR2: SGHTA, FQGNSA. This CDR3 contains 14 residues. CDR3: CASSFSTQSYEQYF. CDR3 in DNA: TGTGCCAGCAGCTTTTCCACCCAATCCTACGAGCAGTACTTC.